These T cell receptor beta chains were read from a single sample in a study of OX40 agonist ivuxolimab in advanced cancers. TCRdb's copy holds only in-frame clones and misses some; the assay was immunoSEQ multiplex PCR. The profile shows 35,000 to 55,000 clones, 75% to 90% of them singletons. Source: CD4+ or CD8+ T cells sorted from blood, taken in a trial of the OX40 agonist ivuxolimab. These receptors all come from an adult with an advanced solid tumor such as melanoma, head and neck, liver or kidney cancer. Both conserved end residues are part of each CDR3. A D gene is named only where the DNA matches it firmly. Size is stated for part of the rows, as once, few or many counts, or as a class when the clone is expanded.

J,size,V,D,DNA,CDR3
TRBJ1-6,-,TRBV5-6,TRBD1,TGTGCCAGCAGCTTGGCAGGGGGCTCCTATAATTCACCCCTCCACTTT,CASSLAGGSYNSPLHF
TRBJ2-7,-,TRBV9,-,TGTGCCAGCAGCGCGATGTGGCAGACTTCCTACGAGCAGTACTTC,CASSAMWQTSYEQYF
TRBJ2-1,few,TRBV13,-,TGTGCCAGCAGCTTCCCCGGGGAGTCCAATGAGCAGTTCTTC,CASSFPGESNEQFF
TRBJ2-7,-,TRBV6-6,TRBD2,TGTGCCAGCAGTTCGTTAGCGGGAGGACTTTACGAGCAGTACTTC,CASSSLAGGLYEQYF
TRBJ1-5,-,TRBV25-1,-,TGTGCCAGCAAAACCCGTTTCAATCAGCCCCAGCATTTT,CASKTRFNQPQHF
TRBJ2-1,once,TRBV5-1,-,TGCGCCAGCAGCTTGATAGCGGACAATGAGCAGTTCTTC,CASSLIADNEQFF
TRBJ1-2,few,TRBV6-4,TRBD1,TGTGCCAGCAGTGACACAGGGGGCTATGGCTACACCTTC,CASSDTGGYGYTF
TRBJ2-5,once,TRBV2,-,TGTGCCAGCAGTGTGGGGGGTAGGTCAGAGACCCAGTACTTC,CASSVGGRSETQYF
TRBJ2-2,-,TRBV5-1,TRBD1,TGCGCCACGGGACAGGGGACCGGGGAGCTGTTTTTT,CATGQGTGELFF
TRBJ2-2,-,TRBV5-1,TRBD1,TGCGCCGGACGCGTGGGACAGGGTCACACCGGGGAGCTGTTTTTT,CAGRVGQGHTGELFF
TRBJ2-7,-,TRBV7-3,-,TGTGCCAGCAGCTTAGAGCCTGGTGGACTCTACGAGCAGTACTTC,CASSLEPGGLYEQYF
TRBJ1-1,-,TRBV27,-,TGTGCCAGCAGTTTAAAAGGCAGGGCGGGGACTGAAGCTTTCTTT,CASSLKGRAGTEAFF
TRBJ1-2,-,TRBV2,TRBD1,TGTGCCAGCAGTCCCTTCGCAGGGGGCTATGGCTACACCTTC,CASSPFAGGYGYTF
TRBJ1-1,once,TRBV30,-,TGTGCCTGGAGTCGACAAGGAAACACTGAAGCTTTCTTT,CAWSRQGNTEAFF
TRBJ2-7,-,TRBV19,TRBD1,TGTGCCAGTAGTCGGACAGGGGTATACGAGCAGTACTTC,CASSRTGVYEQYF
TRBJ2-7,-,TRBV11-2,-,TGTGCCAGCAGCTTAGGATTCGAGCAGTACTTC,CASSLGFEQYF
TRBJ2-1,once,TRBV10-3,-,TGTGCCATCAGTGAGTCGAACGAGCGGTCGGGGTACAATGAGCAGTTCTTC,CAISESNERSGYNEQFF
TRBJ2-5,-,TRBV5-1,TRBD1,TGCGCCAGCAGCGCCCGGGACAGGGGGCTCCAAGAGACCCAGTACTTC,CASSARDRGLQETQYF
TRBJ2-7,-,TRBV28,TRBD1,TGTGCCAGCAGTGCCCCGGGACAGGGGCCGTACGAGCAGTACTTC,CASSAPGQGPYEQYF
TRBJ2-5,-,TRBV2,-,TGTGCCAGCAGTGCCATACAGGGAGGCCAAGAGACCCAGTACTTC,CASSAIQGGQETQYF
TRBJ1-3,-,TRBV5-1,-,TGCGCCAGCAGCTTGGTTGCAGGGCCTGGAAACACCATATATTTT,CASSLVAGPGNTIYF
TRBJ2-7,-,TRBV7-8,TRBD2,TGTGCCAGCAGCTTAGGAGCTAGCGGGACCTCCTACGAGCAGTACTTC,CASSLGASGTSYEQYF
TRBJ2-5,-,TRBV19,-,TGTGCCAGTAGTCTCCCTCAGGGTACGGGAGAGACCCAGTACTTC,CASSLPQGTGETQYF
TRBJ2-7,-,TRBV28,-,TGTGCCAGCAGTTGGACGGGACGGACCTCCTACGAGCAGTACTTC,CASSWTGRTSYEQYF
TRBJ1-1,-,TRBV5-1,TRBD1,TGCGCCAGCAGCTTGGGGAGGGACAGGGGGAACACTGAAGCTTTCTTT,CASSLGRDRGNTEAFF
TRBJ2-3,-,TRBV28,TRBD2,TGTGCCAGCAGTTCCACTAGCGGGAGGACAGATACGCAGTATTTT,CASSSTSGRTDTQYF
TRBJ2-2,-,TRBV10-3,-,TGTGCCATCAGTGCCGGGCAGTTGAGAAACACCGGGGAGCTGTTTTTT,CAISAGQLRNTGELFF
TRBJ2-7,-,TRBV2,TRBD2,TGTGCCATCAGGACTAGCGCATACGAGCAGTACTTC,CAIRTSAYEQYF
TRBJ1-2,-,TRBV28,-,TGTGCCAGCAGTTTAATAGGGCACCGGGGCTACACCTTC,CASSLIGHRGYTF
TRBJ1-2,-,TRBV25-1,-,TGTGCCAGCAGTGATCTGGCCTACAACTATGGCTACACCTTC,CASSDLAYNYGYTF
TRBJ2-5,-,TRBV2,-,TGTGCCAGCAGTGGGACAATCCCAGAGACCCAGTACTTC,CASSGTIPETQYF
TRBJ2-1,-,TRBV5-1,TRBD2,TGCGCCAGCAGACCAGGGACTAGCGGGATGAACAATGAGCAGTTCTTC,CASRPGTSGMNNEQFF
TRBJ2-7,-,TRBV30,-,TGTGCCTGGAGAGGCGGTCCTTTAGGCGAGCAGTACTTC,CAWRGGPLGEQYF
TRBJ2-7,-,TRBV6-4,-,TGTGCCAGCACTGACCCCGGTGCTTCTGCCCGACCGATCTCCTACGAGCAGTACTTC,CASTDPGASARPISYEQYF
TRBJ2-7,-,TRBV28,-,TGTGCCAGCAGTTTCCGGGACTTTTACGAGCAGTACTTC,CASSFRDFYEQYF
TRBJ2-1,once,TRBV9,-,TGTGCCAGCAGCGTAGTGGGGGCGGAGTACAATGAGCAGTTCTTC,CASSVVGAEYNEQFF
TRBJ1-1,-,TRBV18,-,TGTGCCAGCTCACCCATGGACAAGAACACTGAAGCTTTCTTT,CASSPMDKNTEAFF
TRBJ2-7,-,TRBV30,TRBD2,TGTGCCTGGAGTTCTCCGGGACTAGCGCCCTACGAGCAGTACTTC,CAWSSPGLAPYEQYF
TRBJ2-7,once,TRBV28,-,TGTGCCAGCAGTCCCCAGGGAGCAGGGTACGAGCAGTACTTC,CASSPQGAGYEQYF
TRBJ1-5,-,TRBV28,TRBD1,TGTGCCAGCTCGACAGGGGGCTATAGCAATCAGCCCCAGCATTTT,CASSTGGYSNQPQHF
TRBJ2-6,-,TRBV18,-,TGTGCCAGCTCACCAATACTGAGCTCTGGGGCCAACGTCCTGACTTTC,CASSPILSSGANVLTF
TRBJ1-2,once,TRBV5-8,-,TGTGCCAGCAGCTTGGGGCAGGGTACAAGGGGCTACACCTTC,CASSLGQGTRGYTF
TRBJ2-3,-,TRBV9,-,TGTGCCAGCAGCGCCTCCCAACGGTCCGATACGCAGTATTTT,CASSASQRSDTQYF
TRBJ1-4,-,TRBV4-2,-,TGTGCCAGCAGCCTCCAGATTACTAATGAAAAACTGTTTTTT,CASSLQITNEKLFF
TRBJ1-4,-,TRBV2,-,TGTGCCAGCAGTGCCGCGGCAGGAGATAATGAAAAACTGTTTTTT,CASSAAAGDNEKLFF
TRBJ1-1,-,TRBV5-4,TRBD1,TGTGCCAGCAGCTCAGGACAGGTTCGAGGGGAACGGACTGAAGCTTTCTTT,CASSSGQVRGERTEAFF
TRBJ2-7,-,TRBV29-1,-,TGCAGCGTTGGCGATGCCCTCTCCGAGCAGTACTTC,CSVGDALSEQYF
TRBJ2-2,-,TRBV9,-,TGTGCCAGCAGCGTAGCAGCGAGGAACACCGGGGAGCTGTTTTTT,CASSVAARNTGELFF
TRBJ1-2,-,TRBV18,TRBD1,TGTGCCAGCCAGACGACCGGGACAGGAAACGGCTACACCTTC,CASQTTGTGNGYTF
TRBJ2-3,once,TRBV7-2,TRBD2,TGTGCCAGCAGTTTCATAGCGGGAGTGCGGGATACGCAGTATTTT,CASSFIAGVRDTQYF